Below, 24 T cell receptor beta chains from the same sample are listed, as sequenced in a study of response to subunit inactivated influenza vaccine. TCRdb re-called the RT-PCR reads through MiXCR, storing one row per CDR3 protein. The sample holds around 600,000 distinct CDR3 sequences, about 11% seen once. A further study also used this sample, focusing on T cells expressing NK-cell markers. That publication notes: Beta-chain TCR cDNA was generated via 5'RACE template switching with UMIs.

This specimen consisted of PBMCs from blood, obtained on the day of vaccination. Receptors originate from a man between 50 and 59 years old who received an inactivated influenza vaccine.

This clonotype was seen many times. This chain links TRBV29-1 with TRBJ2-1; D not certain. The V gene lost 7 bases and the J gene lost 4 bases, with 17 bases spanning the gap. The CDR3 loop spans 14 amino acids. Germline loops: CDR1 SQVTM, CDR2 ANQGSEA. The CDR3 reads CSASVKVDYNEQFF. DNA for the CDR3: TGCAGCGCCTCGGTGAAGGTAGATTACAATGAGCAGTTCTTC.

This clonotype was seen only a few times. This sequence joins TRBV24-1 and TRBJ2-3; possibly TRBD1 or TRBD2 for D (6 bases each). Germline CDR1 reads KGHDR; CDR2 reads SFDVKD. V dropped 9 bases and J dropped 7 bases, with 22 bases sitting between them. The CDR3 has 15 amino acids. The CDR3 sequence: CATGQSWGATNTQYF. The DNA for the CDR3 is TGTGCCACCGGACAAAGTTGGGGGGCGACAAATACGCAGTATTTT.

This clonotype was counted only a few times. The gene calls are TRBV5-1 and TRBJ2-7; 10 bases fit TRBD1. V dropped 3 bases and J dropped 1; count of bases not matched to a gene: 7. Germline V gene sequence: CDR1 SGHRS, CDR2 YFSETQ. This CDR3 is built from 16 residues. CDR3 loop: CASSSYPGQGSYEQYF. CDR3 sequence (DNA): TGCGCCAGCAGCTCTTATCCGGGACAGGGGTCCTACGAGCAGTACTTC.

The chain combines TRBV14 with TRBJ2-5; tentative D call: TRBD2 (6 bases). In germline, CDR1 is SGHDN, CDR2 FVKESK. The V gene lost 4 bases and the J gene lost 0 bases, with 18 bases spanning the gap. This CDR3 has 17 amino acids. The CDR3 sequence: CASSRPGRNRYQETQYF. In nucleotides, the CDR3 is TGTGCCAGCAGCCGCCCGGGGAGGAATAGGTACCAAGAGACCCAGTACTTC.

This clonotype came up a few times. This chain uses TRBV4-3 with TRBJ2-3; no clear D gene. Germline CDR1 LGHNA, CDR2 YSLEER. The CDR3 is made up of 13 amino acids. V lost 3 bases and J lost 1, with 5 bases in between. The CDR3 nucleotides are TGCGCCAGCAGCCAGAGACGCACAGATACGCAGTATTTT. Translation: CASSQRRTDTQYF.

This clonotype appeared many times. The chain employs TRBV20-1 and TRBJ2-3; 10 nucleotides match TRBD2. The CDR3 totals 14 residues. CDR1 and CDR2 (germline): DFQATT, SNEGSKA (reference sequence). J was trimmed by 6 bases and V by 3 bases; bases with no gene match: 6. The CDR3 region has the DNA TGCAGTGCTAGTTCGAGCGGGAGGGCCGATACGCAGTATTTT. Encoded protein: CSASSSGRADTQYF.

This clonotype was seen only a few times. The chain uses TRBV9 and TRBJ2-3, with TRBD1 as a possible D gene (6 bases). CDR1 SGDLS and CDR2 YYNGEE come from the germline V gene. The CDR3 covers 18 residues. Trimming took 3 bases from V and 2 from J, leaving 22 bases between them. The CDR3 region is CASSAFPLTGFNTDTQYF. CDR3 bases: TGTGCCAGCAGCGCCTTCCCGTTGACAGGATTTAACACAGATACGCAGTATTTT.

This clonotype was observed many times. The DNA for the CDR3 is TGTGCCAGCAGTTCCAGAAACAATGAGCAGTTCTTC. It specifies CASSSRNNEQFF. The genes are TRBV28 and TRBJ2-1; D unresolved. Trimming pared 4 bases from V and 5 bases from J, leaving 6 bases between. The length of the CDR3 is 12 residues. The germline CDR1 and CDR2 sequences are MDHEN and SYDVKM.

This clonotype came up a few times. The chain combines TRBV27 with TRBJ2-3; maybe TRBD2 (6 bases). Germline lookup yields CDR1 MNHEY and CDR2 SMNVEV (reference sequence). The CDR3 covers 17 residues. Between the trimmed V and J ends, which lost 1 base and 3 bases, there was a span of 17 bases. CDR3 amino acids: CASSLFAGSGVTDTQYF. CDR3 nucleotide sequence: TGTGCCAGCAGTTTATTCGCGGGGAGCGGTGTAACAGATACGCAGTATTTT.

This clonotype showed up many times. The V call is TRBV12-3 or TRBV12-4, the J call TRBJ2-1; 13 positions agree with TRBD2. The CDR3 has 15 amino acids. Germline trimming cut 6 bases from V and 6 bases from J; bases unmatched to any gene: 5. CDR3 residues: CASRRGLAGVNEQFF. CDR3 DNA sequence: TGTGCCAGCAGACGTGGACTAGCGGGAGTCAATGAGCAGTTCTTC.

This clonotype was counted at least ten times. The J gene is TRBJ2-7, the V gene TRBV5-1, with 8 nucleotides matching TRBD1. The germline V gene encodes CDR1 SGHRS and CDR2 YFSETQ. V shed 4 bases and J 3 bases; nucleotides not matched to a gene: 9. The CDR3 loop spans 15 amino acids. Here the CDR3 reads CASSQRTGNLYEQYF. DNA for the CDR3: TGCGCCAGCAGCCAACGGACAGGGAATCTCTACGAGCAGTACTTC. Complete variable domain (other parts from reference TRBV5-1 and TRBJ2-7): KAGVTQTPRYLIKTRGQQVTLSCSPISGHRSVSWYQQTPGQGLQFLFEYFSETQRNKGNFPGRFSGRQFSNSRSEMNVSTLELGDSALYLCASSQRTGNLYEQYFGPGTRLTVT.

The CDR3 spells CSAKDYRDYNEQFF. In DNA form, the CDR3 reads TGCAGTGCTAAGGACTACCGGGACTACAATGAGCAGTTCTTC. This rearrangement joins TRBV20-1 to TRBJ2-1; TRBD2 might be the D (6 bases). CDR1 and CDR2 from the germline V gene are DFQATT and SNEGSKA (reference sequence). With 4 bases removed from V and 3 bases from J, the gap between germline ends came to 13 bases. CDR3 length equals 14 residues.

This clonotype has a count of ten or more. The V call is TRBV5-1, the J call TRBJ2-5; 11 bases agree with TRBD2. The ends lost 4 bases at V and 5 bases at J; junction bases unmatched: 10. Germline V gene lookup returns CDR1 SGHRS and CDR2 YFSETQ. The CDR3 spans 16 residues. CDR3 amino acids: CASSPGLAVSLETQYF. The CDR3 DNA is TGCGCCAGCAGCCCGGGACTAGCGGTGTCTCTGGAGACCCAGTACTTC.

This sequence joins TRBV9 and TRBJ2-5; the D gene is possibly TRBD2 (6 bases). Germline values: CDR1 SGDLS, CDR2 YYNGEE. The ends were cut back, 4 bases at V and 0 bases at J, with 13 bases in the middle. The CDR3 contains 15 residues. CDR3 in amino acids: CASSTRDLYQETQYF. The CDR3 bases are TGTGCCAGCAGCACGCGGGACTTGTACCAAGAGACCCAGTACTTC.

Many counts were recorded for this clonotype. The CDR3 region is CSAEPSGGASYNEQFF. The DNA for the CDR3 is TGCAGTGCCGAACCTAGCGGGGGGGCTTCCTACAATGAGCAGTTCTTC. The chain is built from TRBV20-1 and TRBJ2-1, with TRBD2 identical over 12 bases. This CDR3 spans 16 amino acids. Unmatched junction bases numbered 7, after V lost 6 bases and J lost 1 base. Germline lookup yields CDR1 DFQATT and CDR2 SNEGSKA (reference sequence).

This clonotype was recorded a few times. V is TRBV4-1 and J is TRBJ2-1; 9 bases match TRBD2. V trimming: 0 bases; J trimming: 6 bases; junction bases outside the gene matches: 9. Germline assignment: CDR1 MGHRA and CDR2 YSYEKL. There are 17 residues in the CDR3. Written as DNA, the CDR3 is TGCGCCAGCAGCCAAGATTTGCGGGGGGGCCCTCTCAATGAGCAGTTCTTC. It yields the protein CASSQDLRGGPLNEQFF.

This clonotype was detected only a few times. V gene TRBV5-1 combines with J gene TRBJ2-7, with 9 bases matching TRBD1. Trimming at V came to 1 base and at J to 7 bases, leaving 15 bases not matched to a gene. The CDR3 is 17 residues long. Germline CDR1 and CDR2: SGHRS and YFSETQ. The chain's CDR3 is CASSLTHGTGLLREQYF. The CDR3 DNA is TGCGCCAGCAGCTTGACCCACGGGACAGGGCTCCTTCGGGAGCAGTACTTC. Full variable domain (remainder filled in from reference TRBV5-1 and TRBJ2-7): KAGVTQTPRYLIKTRGQQVTLSCSPISGHRSVSWYQQTPGQGLQFLFEYFSETQRNKGNFPGRFSGRQFSNSRSEMNVSTLELGDSALYLCASSLTHGTGLLREQYFGPGTRLTVT.

In its sample, this clonotype was seen a few times. The chain combines TRBV5-1 with TRBJ2-5, with 7 bases that match TRBD2. This CDR3 has 15 residues. CDR1 is SGHRS, CDR2 YFSETQ, per germline. The junction had 3 bases not matched to a gene; V was cut back by 1 base and J by 0 bases. The CDR3 sequence is CASSLSGDNQETQYF. The CDR3 nucleotides read TGCGCCAGCAGCTTGAGCGGGGATAACCAAGAGACCCAGTACTTC.

The chain uses TRBV20-1 and TRBJ2-5; 7 bases align to TRBD1. The CDR3 totals 12 residues. Germline V gene sequence: CDR1 DFQATT, CDR2 SNEGSKA (reference sequence). The ends lost 6 bases at V and 6 bases at J; junction bases unmatched: 7. CDR3 sequence (DNA): TGCAGTGCCCACAGGGGTCTTAAGACCCAGTACTTC. Protein: CSAHRGLKTQYF.

V gene TRBV19 combines with J gene TRBJ1-2; D remains unclear. Trimming took off 0 bases at V and 4 bases at J, with 15 bases between the two ends. This CDR3 contains 16 residues. Germline assignment: CDR1 LNHDA and CDR2 SQIVND (reference sequence). The CDR3 region is CASSIDTPPHGYGYTF. DNA of the CDR3: TGTGCCAGTAGTATAGATACACCTCCCCATGGCTATGGCTACACCTTC.

The chain couples TRBV7-9 to TRBJ2-3; D gene ambiguous. The germline V and J ends were trimmed by 5 bases and 4 bases, with 7 bases remaining between them. Germline CDR1 reads SEHNR; CDR2 reads FQNEAQ (reference sequence). There are 12 residues in the CDR3. CDR3: CASSTQPDTQYF. DNA of the CDR3: TGTGCCAGCAGCACCCAACCAGATACGCAGTATTTT.

The chain links TRBV20-1 to TRBJ2-7, with 11 nucleotides matching TRBD2. V was pared by 5 bases and J by 3 bases, with 18 bases of the junction left unmatched. From germline, CDR1 is DFQATT and CDR2 SNEGSKA (reference sequence). The CDR3 totals 18 residues. The CDR3 sequence is CSAAGFGLAGGGFYEQYF. CDR3 sequence (DNA): TGCAGTGCTGCCGGGTTTGGGCTAGCGGGAGGAGGTTTCTACGAGCAGTACTTC.

This clonotype has a handful of counts. CDR3 loop: CSTLKQGDTDTQYF. In DNA form, the CDR3 reads TGCAGTACACTCAAACAGGGGGACACAGATACGCAGTATTTT. V is TRBV20-1 and J is TRBJ2-3, with TRBD1 identical over 8 bases. Per the germline V gene, CDR1 is DFQATT and CDR2 is SNEGSKA (reference sequence). The V segment lost 8 bases and the J segment 2 bases; nucleotides outside the gene matches: 9. The CDR3 is made up of 14 amino acids.

A few counts support this clonotype. Relative to the germline gene, one junction end is altered; a read error may explain this. This sequence joins TRBV12-3 or TRBV12-4 and TRBJ2-2; 9 positions agree with TRBD1. There are 17 residues in the CDR3. Here the CDR3 reads CASSPFFRTGVPGELFF. CDR3 bases: TGTGCCAGCAGTCCGTTTTTCCGGACAGGGGTGCCCGGTGAGCTGTTTTTT.